Sequencing of this TCR beta chain was carried out in a study of early T cells in non-severe SARS-CoV-2 infection. Study-wide background: Investigators sequenced bulk RNA drawn from unsorted whole blood, and chains remained unpaired.

Germline lookup yields CDR1 MNHNS and CDR2 SASEGT. The CDR3 covers 17 residues. Losses at the gene ends were 7 bases for V and 4 bases for J; bases not matched to a gene: 11. Individual cDNA molecules were tagged with unique molecular identifiers. MiXCR was run by TCRdb on the 5' RACE reads, yielding one entry per CDR3 protein. The repertoire holds 75,000 to 100,000 distinct CDR3 sequences, over 12% seen once, with around 0.5% in the top ten. This clonotype was found many times. The receptor was derived from an adult who was a healthcare worker with PCR-confirmed SARS-CoV-2 infection or an uninfected control (not recorded which). The V gene is TRBV6-1, the J gene TRBJ2-2; 11 positions agree with TRBD2. Source material: whole blood. CDR3 in DNA: TGTGCCAGCAACCTAGCGGGGGGTCTAGCGGGCACCGGGGAGCTGTTTTTT. Protein product: CASNLAGGLAGTGELFF.